This record concerns one TCR beta chain sequence. No antigen is known for it. No much larger clonotype is one base removed from it; base qualities were not supplied. These data come from a study of T cell changes during pregnancy in multiple sclerosis (dated by TCRdb to the late 2010s). With respect to the entire study: The study looked at changes in the T cell repertoire across pregnancy in women with multiple sclerosis.

Libraries were prepared through the immunoSEQ multiplex PCR assay. The source is immuneACCESS, and TCRdb retained only in-frame sequences with V and J called. Part of the clones is not carried over; for the studies checked, unresolved V genes explain less than half of this, and the remainder is unexplained. The sample has roughly 85,000 clones on record, approximately 93% of them singletons. The leading ten clones occupy 2.5% to 3% of the sample. From V the trimming removes 4 bases and from J it removes 2 bases, while the gene matches leave 3 bases of the junction unaccounted for. Per the germline V gene, SGHTA is the CDR1 and FQGNSA is the CDR2. From the cysteine up to the phenylalanine, the CDR3 has a length of 14 residues. The CDR3 DNA has 42 bases and is translated from base 1.

The specimen comprised peripheral blood, sampled in the first trimester of pregnancy. The chain is encoded by TRBV7-2 joined to TRBJ2-7, with 9 bases aligning to TRBD1. The TCR originated in a female donor with multiple sclerosis, enrolled in a pregnancy study. The bases are TGTGCCAGCAGCTCGGACAGGGGTCCCTACGAGCAGTACTTC. This codes for CASSSDRGPYEQYF. Here the CDR3 is joined to the reference TRBV7-2 and TRBJ2-7 genes, and the full variable domain is: GAGVSQSPSNKVTEKGKDVELRCDPISGHTALYWYRQSLGQGLEFLIYFQGNSAPDKSGLPSDRFSAERTGGSVSTLTIQRTQQEDSAVYLCASSSDRGPYEQYFGPGTRLTVT.